One and the same sample provided the 28 T cell receptor beta chains below, sequenced in a study of T cells in women clearing cervical HPV infection. The protocol was immunoSEQ multiplex PCR, while the TCRdb copy is restricted to in-frame clones and leaves out a portion. Its listing shows around 33,000 clones. Sequenced material: blood buffy coat. The receptors were sampled from a woman aged 18 to 75 with a cervical HPV16 infection that either progressed to CIN3+ or cleared (not recorded which).

The covered CDR3 bases are TGTGCCAGCAGCCCTCTAAGTAATAACTATGGC. It specifies CASSPLSNNYG. The whole CDR3 is CASSPLSNNYGYTF. The chain combines TRBV7-6 with TRBJ1-2; D not resolved. The read terminates 3 residues before the CDR3 end, so the remaining end is supplied by the germline J gene. Trimming took 5 bases from V and 1 from J, leaving 11 bases between them. The CDR3 loop spans 14 amino acids. Germline V gene data show CDR1 as SGHVS and CDR2 as FNYEAQ.

Comment on this clone: The sequenced fragment ends 3 residues before the CDR3 boundary, so the rest is inferred from the germline J gene. V and J are TRBV20-1 and TRBJ2-7; TRBD1 is a possible D gene (6 bases). Trimming left V 2 bases short and J 6 bases short, with 17 bases between. Germline V gene lookup returns CDR1 DFQATT and CDR2 SNEGSKA (reference sequence). CDR3 length equals 14 residues. This CDR3 is CSARRTGIVSEQYF. The CDR3 DNA, read in part, is TGCAGTGCTAGACGTACAGGGATAGTCAGCGAG.

To note about this clone: The CDR3 is cut off 3 residues early in the read; its end comes from the germline J gene. The chain carries TRBV20-1 and TRBJ1-1, with D possibly matching TRBD1 (6 bases). This CDR3 comprises 12 residues. Trimming pared 6 bases from V and 1 base from J, leaving 9 bases between. Germline V gene data show CDR1 as DFQATT and CDR2 as SNEGSKA (reference sequence). CDR3 DNA, as far as it was read: TGCAGTGCAGGACAGAAGAACACTGAA. Translated, it gives CSAGQKNTE. In full, the CDR3 is CSAGQKNTEAFF.

In the case of this clone: The sequence runs out 3 residues before the end of the CDR3; the remainder is reconstructed from the germline J gene. The chain combines TRBV7-2 with TRBJ2-7; weak D call: TRBD2 (6 bases). Germline V gene sequence: CDR1 SGHTA, CDR2 FQGNSA. V was trimmed by 6 bases and J by 3 bases, leaving 15 bases between them. This CDR3 region has 14 residues. The sequenced CDR3 bases are TGTGCCAGCAGTGAGGGGACTTATCTCTACGAG. Its protein product is CASSEGTYLYE. The whole CDR3 sequence is CASSEGTYLYEQYF.

Turning to this clone: The read halts 3 residues ahead of the CDR3 end, with the missing end drawn from the germline J gene. The chain uses TRBV6-7 and TRBJ1-1, with 9 bases fitting TRBD1. TRBV6-7 is an ORF; its function is uncertain. The CDR3 spans 17 residues. Unmatched junction bases numbered 9, after V lost 3 bases and J lost 1 base. The covered CDR3 bases are TGTGCCAGCAGTTATTACAGGGGGCGCCCCGAGAACACTGAA. It encodes CASSYYRGRPENTE. The whole CDR3 region reads CASSYYRGRPENTEAFF.

Concerning this clone itself: The DNA ends 3 residues before the CDR3 does, and the rest of the CDR3 is filled in from the germline J gene. This chain links TRBV7-2 with TRBJ1-2; the D is unclear. CDR1 and CDR2 from the germline V gene are SGHTA and FQGNSA. The CDR3 has 12 residues. The sequenced part of the CDR3 DNA is TGTGCCAGCAGCTCGTATTCAGATACC. This translates into CASSSYSDT. The whole CDR3 sequence is CASSSYSDTYTF. Based on the CDR3 plus reference TRBV7-2 and TRBJ1-2, the full variable domain is GAGVSQSPSNKVTEKGKDVELRCDPISGHTALYWYRQSLGQGLEFLIYFQGNSAPDKSGLPSDRFSAERTGGSVSTLTIQRTQQEDSAVYLCASSSYSDTYTFGSGTRLTVV.

Concerning this clone: The CDR3 end lies 3 residues beyond the end of the read and is filled in from the germline J gene. The chain combines TRBV5-1 with TRBJ2-2; D is ambiguous. CDR3 length equals 15 residues. Germline V CDR1 and CDR2: SGHRS, YFSETQ. The DNA read from the CDR3 is TGCGCCAGCAGCTCCGCGAGGTCCCCGGGTGAAAAG. As protein: CASSSARSPGEK. The whole CDR3 region reads CASSSARSPGEKLFF.

As for this clone: The CDR3 goes on 3 residues after the read ends, and that part is filled in from the germline J gene. V and J are TRBV5-1 and TRBJ2-3; D perhaps matches TRBD2 (6 bases). CDR3 size: 15 residues. V shed 4 bases and J shed 0 bases, with 12 bases lying between them. Germline V gives CDR1 SGHRS, CDR2 YFSETQ. CDR3 DNA (partial): TGCGCCAGCAGCGGGGGGATTTCTAGCACAGATACG. Translation: CASSGGISSTDT. The CDR3 in its entirety is CASSGGISSTDTQYF.

As regards this clone: Read data end 3 residues before the CDR3 end; the end is taken from the germline J gene. The chain joins TRBV18 to TRBJ1-1; D possibly corresponds to TRBD1 (6 bases). This CDR3 comprises 15 residues. Germline V gives CDR1 KGHSH, CDR2 LQKENI. The CDR3 bases that were read are TGTGCCAGCTCACCAGATCGGACAGACCAAGAGACA. Translating it yields CASSPDRTDQET. The complete CDR3 reads CASSPDRTDQETAFF. Full variable domain (outside the CDR3, taken from reference TRBV18 and TRBJ1-1): NAGVMQNPRHLVRRRGQEARLRCSPMKGHSHVYWYRQLPEEGLKFMVYLQKENIIDESGMPKERFSAEFPKEGPSILRIQQVVRGDSAAYFCASSPDRTDQETAFFGQGTRLTVV.

As for this clone: The read ends 3 residues before the CDR3 terminus; that terminus is restored from the germline J gene. This chain connects TRBV6-2 or TRBV6-3 to TRBJ1-6; possibly TRBD1 for D (5 bases). Germline lookup yields CDR1 MNHEY and CDR2 SVGEGT. CDR3 length: 13 amino acids. Trimming shortened V by 10 bases and J by 7 bases, and 14 bases separated the two germline ends. CDR3 DNA (partial): TGTGCCACCACGCCGACAGCCAATTCACCC. Translating it yields CATTPTANSP. The full CDR3 is CATTPTANSPLHF.

In terms of frequency, this clone is hyperexpanded. The read terminates 3 residues ahead of where the CDR3 ends, so the germline J gene completes it. Additional DNA sequences in this sample encode the identical CDR3. V gene TRBV30 combines with J gene TRBJ1-5, with 7 bases matching TRBD1. CDR3 length: 16 residues. Germline CDR1 and CDR2: GTSNPN and SVGIG (reference sequence). The trim removed 3 bases at V and 1 base at J, leaving 9 bases unmatched. The CDR3 here is CAWREAGTVSNQPQHF. CDR3 DNA, as far as it was read: TGTGCCTGGAGAGAGGCCGGGACAGTAAGCAATCAGCCC.

About this clone itself: The CDR3 end lies 3 residues beyond the end of the read and is filled in from the germline J gene. The rearrangement uses TRBV20-1 and TRBJ2-3, with D perhaps TRBD2 (5 bases). Trimming left V 4 bases short and J 4 bases short, with 12 bases between. The CDR3 consists of 13 residues. From germline, CDR1 is DFQATT and CDR2 SNEGSKA (reference sequence). This chain's CDR3 is CSANPGGPDTQYF. The sequenced CDR3 bases are TGCAGTGCTAACCCCGGCGGGCCAGATACG.

On this clone itself: The read finishes 3 residues shy of the CDR3 end, and the germline J gene is used to complete it. This chain joins TRBV19 and TRBJ1-4, with D maybe TRBD1 (5 bases). CDR1 and CDR2 from the germline V gene are LNHDA and SQIVND (reference sequence). V gave up 3 bases and J gave up 6 bases, with 11 bases separating them. The CDR3 extends over 14 amino acids. CDR3 bases read: TGTGCCAGTAGTATCAGGGTCGGTGATGAAAAA. Translating it yields CASSIRVGDEK. The full CDR3 is CASSIRVGDEKLFF.

Regarding this clone: Read sequence stops 3 residues before the CDR3 end, and the germline J gene provides the missing end. J is TRBJ2-7 and V is TRBV5-1; 8 bases are shared with TRBD2. Trimming took 2 bases from V and 2 from J; bases not matched to a gene: 9. The CDR3 runs 16 residues. Per germline, CDR1 SGHRS and CDR2 YFSETQ. The sequenced CDR3 bases are TGCGCCAGCAGCTTCTCGGGGGGGGGTGTTACCTACGAG. This sequence encodes CASSFSGGGVTYE. The full CDR3 sequence reads CASSFSGGGVTYEQYF.

Details on this clone: The read stops 3 residues short of the end of the CDR3; the missing end is completed from the germline J gene. V usage is TRBV19 and J usage is TRBJ2-3, with 7 bases fitting TRBD2. Germline CDR1 LNHDA, CDR2 SQIVND (reference sequence). This CDR3 is 15 amino acids long. The CDR3 DNA, read in part, is TGTGCCAGCAAGAGGGGAGGGGTTAGCAATCAGCCG. Translated, it gives CASKRGGVSNQP. The entire CDR3 is CASKRGGVSNQPQYF.

Worth noting for this clone: The read ends 3 residues shy of where the CDR3 ends; the end is completed using the germline J gene. The J gene is TRBJ2-7, the V gene TRBV29-1, with D possibly matching TRBD2 (6 bases). The CDR3 sequence is 13 residues long. Trimming shortened V by 4 bases and J by 3 bases, and 13 bases separated the two germline ends. Germline CDR1 SQVTM, CDR2 ANQGSEA. The CDR3 here is CSVAERAFYEQYF. Incomplete CDR3 DNA: TGCAGCGTTGCGGAGCGGGCTTTCTACGAG.

Details on this clone: The DNA ends 3 residues before the CDR3 does, and the rest of the CDR3 is filled in from the germline J gene. The chain employs TRBV20-1 and TRBJ2-1, with a weak D call TRBD1 (5 bases). The CDR3 contains 14 residues. Per the germline V gene, CDR1 is DFQATT and CDR2 is SNEGSKA (reference sequence). V was trimmed by 1 base and J by 7 bases, leaving 14 bases between them. CDR3 DNA (partial): TGCAGTGCTAGAGGGGTTCAGGGTAGGAATGAG. This translates into CSARGVQGRNE. The entire CDR3 protein reads CSARGVQGRNEQFF.

For this clone: The CDR3 extends 3 residues past the end of the read, so its final part is completed from the germline J gene. This chain connects TRBV27 to TRBJ1-5, with 8 bases aligning to TRBD1. From germline, CDR1 is MNHEY and CDR2 SMNVEV (reference sequence). This CDR3 has 14 residues. Trimming removed 4 bases from V and 6 bases from J; junction bases left unmatched: 5. The CDR3 DNA, read in part, is TGTGCCAGCAGTTACGGCAGGGGGCTTCAGCCC. Protein product: CASSYGRGLQP. In full, the CDR3 reads CASSYGRGLQPQHF.

Notes on this clone: From the germline J gene comes the end of the CDR3, since the read stops 3 residues before it. V and J are TRBV20-1 and TRBJ2-4; perhaps TRBD1 as D (6 bases). CDR3 size: 12 residues. V gave up 0 bases and J gave up 6 bases, with 6 bases separating them. The germline V gene has CDR1 DFQATT and CDR2 SNEGSKA (reference sequence). The CDR3: CSAREGGNIQYF. The CDR3 DNA, read in part, is TGCAGTGCTAGAGAAGGGGGAAACATT.

In regard to this clone: The read is 3 residues too short to cover the CDR3 end, so that end is filled in from the germline J gene. The chain recombines TRBV19 with TRBJ1-5, with a weak D call TRBD1 (6 bases). V shed 11 bases and J shed 3 bases, with 20 bases lying between them. CDR1 is LNHDA and CDR2 is SQIVND in the germline V gene (reference sequence). The CDR3 consists of 15 residues. Incomplete CDR3 DNA: TGTGCCGGCTCAACTACAGGGTCGGTCAATCAGCCC. It is translated as CAGSTTGSVNQP. The full-length CDR3 reads as CAGSTTGSVNQPQHF. Full variable domain (outside the CDR3, taken from reference TRBV19 and TRBJ1-5): DGGITQSPKYLFRKEGQNVTLSCEQNLNHDAMYWYRQDPGQGLRLIYYSQIVNDFQKGDIAEGYSVSREKKESFPLTVTSAQKNPTAFYLCAGSTTGSVNQPQHFGDGTRLSIL.

Concerning this clone itself: The CDR3 end is not reached by the read, which stops 3 residues before it; the germline J gene fills it in. The chain employs TRBV7-8 and TRBJ2-2; 8 bases are shared with TRBD1. There are 13 residues in the CDR3. CDR1 is SGHVS and CDR2 is FQNEAQ in the germline V gene. CDR3 sequence reads: CASSPGQGSGLFF. Incomplete CDR3 DNA: TGTGCCAGCAGCCCAGGACAGGGATCGGGG.

This clone registers medium-sized (0.01 to 0.1%) by frequency. The CDR3 is cut off 3 residues early in the read; its end comes from the germline J gene. This chain links TRBV7-3 with TRBJ2-2, with D possibly matching TRBD2 (6 bases). The CDR3 extends over 13 amino acids. CDR1 is SGHTA and CDR2 is FQGTGA in the germline V gene. Trimming took off 6 bases at V and 3 bases at J, with 8 bases between the two ends. CDR3 protein: CASRKRDTGELFF. Partial CDR3 DNA: TGTGCCAGCAGAAAGCGGGACACCGGGGAG.

CDR3 bases read: TGCGCCAGCAGTGAAGTACGATGGACAGATACGTACGAG. Translating it yields CASSEVRWTDTYE. The whole CDR3 reads CASSEVRWTDTYEQYF. The chain uses TRBV10-1 and TRBJ2-7, with D maybe TRBD1 (6 bases). From the germline J gene comes the end of the CDR3, since the read stops 3 residues before it. Trimming took off 3 bases at V and 4 bases at J, with 19 bases between the two ends. CDR1 and CDR2 from the germline V gene are WNHNN and SYGVQD (reference sequence). The CDR3 contains 16 residues.

As to this clone: The CDR3 extends 3 residues past the end of the read, so its final part is completed from the germline J gene. This rearrangement joins TRBV7-3 to TRBJ2-7; 7 nucleotides line up with TRBD1. This CDR3 is built from 15 residues. V lost 5 bases and J lost 3; bases outside the gene matches: 10. The germline V gene has CDR1 SGHTA and CDR2 FQGTGA. The sequenced part of the CDR3 DNA is TGTGCCAGCAGCCCCGACGGGACAGCCGACTACGAG. This translates into CASSPDGTADYE. In full, the CDR3 is CASSPDGTADYEQYF.

Concerning this clone itself: From the germline J gene comes the end of the CDR3, since the read stops 3 residues before it. The chain couples TRBV10-2 to TRBJ1-3; D is possibly TRBD1 (6 bases). V gave up 5 bases and J gave up 4 bases, with 12 bases separating them. Germline V CDR1 and CDR2: WSHSY, SAAADI. The CDR3 runs 14 residues. The part of the CDR3 DNA that was read is TGCGCCAGCAGTACCGGGACAACAGGAAACACC. Encoded protein: CASSTGTTGNT. The full CDR3 reads CASSTGTTGNTIYF.

The sequenced part of the CDR3 DNA is TGCGCCAGCAGCTTGGAAAGGCGAGCGTTTGAGACG. Protein: CASSLERRAFET. The full CDR3 reads CASSLERRAFETQYF. The chain joins TRBV5-1 to TRBJ2-3; no reliable D call. The sequenced fragment ends 3 residues before the CDR3 boundary, so the rest is inferred from the germline J gene. CDR1 SGHRS and CDR2 YFSETQ come from the germline V gene. The CDR3 extends over 15 amino acids. Using reference TRBV5-1 and TRBJ2-3 for the parts outside the CDR3, the full variable domain is KAGVTQTPRYLIKTRGQQVTLSCSPISGHRSVSWYQQTPGQGLQFLFEYFSETQRNKGNFPGRFSGRQFSNSRSEMNVSTLELGDSALYLCASSLERRAFETQYFGPGTRLTVL.

Worth noting for this clone: The sequence runs out 3 residues before the end of the CDR3; the remainder is reconstructed from the germline J gene. This chain connects TRBV19 to TRBJ2-3; D is perhaps TRBD1 (5 bases). The CDR3 runs to 15 residues. CDR1 is LNHDA, CDR2 SQIVND, per germline (reference sequence). The CDR3 protein is CASSRPYRFQETQYF. CDR3 DNA, as far as it was read: TGTGCCAGTAGTAGACCCTACAGGTTCCAAGAGACG.

Comment on this clone: The CDR3 end is not reached by the read, which stops 3 residues before it; the germline J gene fills it in. V and J are TRBV5-1 and TRBJ1-2; 9 bases are shared with TRBD1. Germline V gives CDR1 SGHRS, CDR2 YFSETQ. The CDR3 is 14 residues long. With 3 bases clipped from V and 6 bases from J, the junction kept 6 bases outside the gene matches. The CDR3 DNA, read in part, is TGCGCCAGCAGCTACTCGGGACAGGGTGATGGC. Its protein is CASSYSGQGDG. The whole CDR3 protein is CASSYSGQGDGYTF.